There are a few counts of the clone carrying this T cell receptor beta chain. The V gene's germline CDR1 is SGHTA and CDR2 FQGNSA. The ends were cut back, 1 base at V and 1 base at J, with 10 bases in the middle. The CDR3 sequence is 16 residues long. This record belongs to a study of blood T cell repertoires in COVID-19. As for the study in general: Both acute and convalescent COVID-19 samples were obtained from the United States, Italy and Spain.

Clones were sequenced by immunoSEQ multiplex PCR, and TCRdb holds only the in-frame ones, with some missing. This table holds 130,000 to 150,000 clones, around 79% found once. This TCR came from a man aged 55 to 70 with acute or convalescent COVID-19. The material sequenced was peripheral blood. V gene TRBV7-2 combines with J gene TRBJ2-2, with unresolved D. This chain's CDR3 is CASSLGVVRNTGELFF. CDR3 sequence (DNA): TGTGCCAGCAGCTTAGGTGTGGTGAGGAACACCGGGGAGCTGTTTTTT.